Sequencing of this TCR beta chain was carried out in a study of blood T cell repertoires in COVID-19. At the level of the study: The samples span acute and convalescent COVID-19 from the United States, Italy and Spain.

Participants were aged about 18 to 90 years, lived in around 22 US areas, and enrolled virtually. Trimming left V 0 bases short and J 5 bases short, with 5 bases between. CDR3 size: 12 residues. CDR1 and CDR2 (germline): SGHKS, YYEKEE (reference sequence). Measured with immunoSEQ multiplex PCR; TCRdb has only the in-frame clones, and not every one. Of about 200,000 clones listed, 89% are singletons. This clonotype originated in a woman between 18 and 30 years old who had recovered from COVID-19. J is TRBJ2-5 and V is TRBV5-5; D gene unclear. The sample was PBMCs or T cells enriched from blood (not recorded which). CDR3 in amino acids: CASSLARETQYF. The CDR3 bases are TGTGCCAGCAGCTTGGCACGGGAGACCCAGTACTTC.